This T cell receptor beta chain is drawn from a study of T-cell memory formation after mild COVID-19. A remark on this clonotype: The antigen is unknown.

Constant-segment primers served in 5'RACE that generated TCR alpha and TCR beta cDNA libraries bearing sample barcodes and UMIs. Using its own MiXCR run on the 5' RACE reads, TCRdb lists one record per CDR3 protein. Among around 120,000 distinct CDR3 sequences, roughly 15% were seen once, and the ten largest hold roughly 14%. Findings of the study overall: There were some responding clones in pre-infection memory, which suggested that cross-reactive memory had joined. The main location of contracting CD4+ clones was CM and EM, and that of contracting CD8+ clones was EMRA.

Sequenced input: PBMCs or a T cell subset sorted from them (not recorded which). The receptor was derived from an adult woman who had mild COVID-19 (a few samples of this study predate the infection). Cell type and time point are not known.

In DNA form, the CDR3 reads TGTGCCAGCAGCCGAGACACCCACTCAGATACGCAGTATTTT. Amino acid sequence: CASSRDTHSDTQYF. The chain couples TRBV7-6 to TRBJ2-3; no reliable D call. Germline values: CDR1 SGHVS, CDR2 FNYEAQ. The V end lost 5 bases, the J end lost 4 bases, and 13 bases lay between the germline ends. The CDR3 extends over 14 amino acids. Variable domain in full (rest from reference TRBV7-6 and TRBJ2-3): GAGVSQSPRYKVTKRGQDVALRCDPISGHVSLYWYRQALGQGPEFLTYFNYEAQQDKSGLPNDRFSAERPEGSISTLTIQRTEQRDSAMYRCASSRDTHSDTQYFGPGTRLTVL.